This TCR beta chain emerged from a study of blood T cell repertoires in COVID-19. The CDR3 is made up of 15 amino acids. Germline V gene sequence: CDR1 LGHNA, CDR2 YNFKEQ. After removal of 5 bases from V and 3 bases from J, the junction contained 6 bases not matched to a gene. This clone has only one observation. Repertoires were generated with immunoSEQ multiplex PCR, while TCRdb's copy carries only in-frame clones and drops some. This repertoire shows 180,000 or so clones, over 80% found once; its top ten account for 1.6%. Sequencing input: peripheral blood. The chain couples TRBV4-2 to TRBJ2-3, with TRBD2 matching 9 bases. The receptor comes from a woman aged 45-60 years with acute or convalescent COVID-19. The CDR3 is CASSGGGGATDTQYF. The CDR3 region has the DNA TGTGCCAGCAGCGGGGGCGGGGGGGCGACAGATACGCAGTATTTT.